These 20 T cell receptor beta chains were all obtained from the same sample, sequenced in a study of breast tumors, draining lymph nodes, adjacent tissues. Samples came from axillary lymph nodes draining the breast cancer. TCRdb used MiXCR to reprocess the multiplex PCR reads, holding one entry per CDR3 protein. The data hold 150,000 to 200,000 distinct CDR3 sequences, with roughly a third observed a single time. The sequenced sample consisted of axillary lymph node tissue. The receptors here all came from a female donor with breast cancer. Some clones in this sample may be carry-over from other donors' samples.

This clonotype was counted once. The conserved closing phenylalanine or tryptophan is absent in this CDR3, likely reflecting a read error. The DNA is omitted, as the CDR3 cannot be located on it reliably, and the CDR3 follows TCRdb's listing. The chain employs TRBV7-3 and TRBJ2-1; the table's D call of TRBD2 was not tested on the DNA. Germline CDR1 and CDR2: SGHTA and FQGTGA. The CDR3 extends over 15 residues, inclusive of both ends. This CDR3 reads CASSLGLAGGSEQLS.

This chain joins TRBV19 and TRBJ1-1; D not certain. Looked up from germline, CDR1 is LNHDA and CDR2 is SQIVND (reference sequence). Trimming left V 3 bases short and J 6 bases short, with 11 bases between. The CDR3 totals 13 residues. CDR3 sequence: CASSMVLPPEAFF. The CDR3 DNA sequence: TGTGCCAGTAGTATGGTCCTTCCGCCTGAAGCTTTCTTT.

Worth noting for this clonotype: A much larger clone sits a single nucleotide away, making a read error possible. The chain couples TRBV9 to TRBJ2-5, with 10 bases aligning to TRBD2. Germline V lookup: CDR1 SGDLS, CDR2 YYNGEE. CDR3 length equals 15 residues. CDR3 region: CASSRSGGADETPYF. The DNA of the CDR3 is TGTGCCAGCAGCAGGAGCGGGGGGGCCGACGAGACCCCGTACTTC. Complete variable domain (other parts from reference TRBV9 and TRBJ2-5): DSGVTQTPKHLITATGQRVTLRCSPRSGDLSVYWYQQSLDQGLQFLIQYYNGEERAKGNILERFSAQQFPDLHSELNLSSLELGDSALYFCASSRSGGADETPYFGPGTRLLVL.

This clonotype showed up many times. The V and J genes are TRBV4-2 and TRBJ2-3; 7 nucleotides line up with TRBD1. Germline CDR1 reads LGHNA; CDR2 reads YNFKEQ. The trim removed 4 bases at V and 0 bases at J, leaving 10 bases unmatched. The CDR3 has 17 amino acids. As DNA, the CDR3 is TGTGCCAGCAGCCTAGACACCGGGACAGCTAGCACAGATACGCAGTATTTT. This gives the protein CASSLDTGTASTDTQYF.

This clonotype showed up many times. The V gene is TRBV5-8, the J gene TRBJ1-3; tentatively, D is TRBD1 (5 bases). The CDR3 is 13 amino acids. Germline V CDR1 and CDR2: SGHTS, YDEGEE. V lost 1 base and J lost 7, with 9 bases in between. CDR3 coding DNA: TGTGCCAGCAGCTTGTCGTCAGGGAACACCATATATTTT. Its protein is CASSLSSGNTIYF.

The rearrangement links TRBV6-1 to TRBJ1-3; D uncertain. This CDR3 contains 14 residues. The ends were cut back, 2 bases at V and 9 bases at J, with 14 bases in the middle. Germline values: CDR1 MNHNS, CDR2 SASEGT. CDR3 sequence (DNA): TGTGCCAGCAGTGAACAGAACGCTAGAAGCACCATATATTTT. Encoded protein: CASSEQNARSTIYF.

The table lists this clonotype with a count of one. A read error is likely, as this CDR3 ends without the conserved phenylalanine or tryptophan. The rearrangement links TRBV7-2 to TRBJ1-2; unclear D gene. Germline V gives CDR1 SGHTA, CDR2 FQGNSA. This CDR3 has 13 residues. V lost 3 bases and J 5 bases, leaving 10 bases between the germline ends. The CDR3 loop is CASSLRLSYGYTL. The CDR3 DNA reads TGTGCCAGCAGCTTGCGGCTGTCGTATGGCTACACCCTC.

The rearrangement uses TRBV13 and TRBJ1-1; D is unresolved. V dropped 6 bases and J dropped 0 bases, with 14 bases sitting between them. This CDR3 is 15 amino acids long. Germline V lookup: CDR1 PRHDT, CDR2 FYEKMQ (reference sequence). CDR3 amino acids: CASRGAASMNTEAFF. DNA of the CDR3: TGTGCCAGCAGGGGTGCGGCCTCAATGAACACTGAAGCTTTCTTT.

Concerning this clonotype itself: A single base separates this from a much larger clone, so it may be a read error. The rearrangement joins TRBV6-5 to TRBJ2-7, with D perhaps TRBD1 (5 bases). Trimming cost V 5 bases and J 3 bases, with 14 bases left between them. Germline CDR1 MNHEY, CDR2 SVGAGI. The CDR3 contains 14 residues. The CDR3, as DNA: TGTGCCAGCAGTCATGGGCTAGGGGACTACGAGCAGTACTTC. Translating it yields CASSHGLGDYEQYF.

This clonotype showed up many times. CDR3 nucleotides: TGTGCCAGCAGCTTAGCGGCCAGGGCGCATGCCGAGCAGTACTTC. Protein: CASSLAARAHAEQYF. This chain links TRBV7-9 with TRBJ2-7, with TRBD1 as a possible D gene (5 bases). V lost 0 bases to trimming and J lost 6 bases, with 15 bases between them. There are 15 residues in the CDR3. Germline-derived CDR1 and CDR2 are SEHNR and FQNEAQ (reference sequence).

This clonotype has more than one count but fewer than ten. A much larger clone sits a single nucleotide away, making a read error possible. The CDR3 carries no conserved terminal phenylalanine or tryptophan, so it likely arises from a read error. V is TRBV7-2 and J is TRBJ2-5; D is possibly TRBD2 (6 bases). CDR1 is SGHTA and CDR2 is FQGNSA in the germline V gene. The CDR3 loop spans 14 amino acids. Trimming took off 0 bases at V and 2 bases at J, with 7 bases between the two ends. The CDR3 sequence: CASSLAGSQETQYL. CDR3 nucleotides: TGTGCCAGCAGCTTAGCCGGGAGTCAAGAGACCCAGTACCTC.

This clonotype occurred many times. The rearrangement links TRBV29-1 to TRBJ1-4; 7 positions match TRBD1. The CDR3 contains 16 residues. Germline trimming cut 0 bases from V and 10 bases from J; bases unmatched to any gene: 14. In germline, CDR1 is SQVTM, CDR2 ANQGSEA. The chain's CDR3 is CSVEDPGDRVGGKLFF. The CDR3 region has the DNA TGCAGCGTTGAAGACCCGGGCGACAGGGTAGGAGGAAAACTGTTTTTT. The entire variable domain, with the rest obtained from reference TRBV29-1 and TRBJ1-4, is as follows: SAVISQKPSRDICQRGTSLTIQCQVDSQVTMMFWYRQQPGQSLTLIATANQGSEATYESGFVIDKFPISRPNLTFSTLTVSNMSPEDSSIYLCSVEDPGDRVGGKLFFGSGTQLSVL.

This clonotype was recorded a few times. The chain is built from TRBV5-1 and TRBJ1-1; 9 nucleotides agree with TRBD1. This CDR3 spans 14 amino acids. V lost 6 bases and J lost 5; bases outside the gene matches: 8. Per germline, CDR1 SGHRS and CDR2 YFSETQ. CDR3 sequence reads: CASTGTGSITEAFF. The CDR3 DNA sequence: TGCGCCAGCACAGGGACAGGGAGTATTACTGAAGCTTTCTTT.

This clonotype has a handful of counts. This chain connects TRBV7-6 to TRBJ1-1, with 9 bases that match TRBD1. The CDR3 covers 16 residues. The germline CDR1 and CDR2 sequences are SGHVS and FNYEAQ. J gave up 4 bases and V 3 bases, and 9 bases lay outside the gene matches. The CDR3 sequence: CASSLYRGQLGTEAFF. DNA for the CDR3: TGTGCCAGCAGCTTGTACAGGGGGCAGTTGGGCACTGAAGCTTTCTTT.

This clonotype came up many times. The chain has TRBV2 and TRBJ2-1, with 10 nucleotides matching TRBD1. The germline gives CDR1 SNHLY, CDR2 FYNNEI. V shed 6 bases, J shed 4 bases, and the junction held 3 bases outside the gene matches. The CDR3 sequence is 14 residues long. CDR3 in amino acids: CASRGTGVYNEQFF. The CDR3 coding sequence is TGTGCCAGCAGGGGGACAGGGGTATACAATGAGCAGTTCTTC. The whole variable domain, remainder taken from reference TRBV2 and TRBJ2-1, is EPEVTQTPSHQVTQMGQEVILRCVPISNHLYFYWYRQILGQKVEFLVSFYNNEISEKSEIFDDQFSVERPDGSNFTLKIRSTKLEDSAMYFCASRGTGVYNEQFFGPGTRLTVL.

In its sample, this clonotype was seen many times. V is TRBV20-1 and J is TRBJ2-3, with TRBD2 as a possible D gene (6 bases). Deletions cut 0 bases from V and 2 bases from J, with 12 bases between. CDR1 DFQATT and CDR2 SNEGSKA come from the germline V gene (reference sequence). The CDR3 consists of 15 residues. CDR3 region: CSARDGASVTDTQYF. The CDR3 DNA sequence: TGCAGTGCTAGAGACGGGGCTAGCGTCACAGATACGCAGTATTTT.

Turning to this clonotype: In this CDR3 the conserved last residue, phenylalanine or tryptophan, is missing, so a read error is likely. The chain couples TRBV29-1 to TRBJ2-1; D might be TRBD1 or TRBD2, each matching 5 bases. Per the germline V gene, CDR1 is SQVTM and CDR2 is ANQGSEA. The CDR3 sequence is 14 residues long. CDR3 residues: CSVEYGTSYSEQFL. The CDR3 nucleotides read TGCAGCGTTGAGTATGGGACCTCCTACAGTGAGCAGTTCCTC.

Of note for this clonotype: A read error may explain this, as a much larger clone is one base away. The V gene is TRBV5-4, the J gene TRBJ2-2; D possibly uses TRBD1 or TRBD2 (5 bases each). From germline, CDR1 is SGHNT and CDR2 YYREEE (reference sequence). This CDR3 spans 14 amino acids. DNA of the CDR3: TGTGCCAGCAGCCCGGGACCGAACACCGGGGAGCTGTCTTTT. Encoded protein: CASSPGPNTGELSF.

V gene TRBV20-1 combines with J gene TRBJ2-7, with D perhaps TRBD1 (6 bases). This CDR3 is 16 amino acids long. The V gene lost 0 bases and the J gene lost 7 bases, with 22 bases spanning the gap. Looked up from germline, CDR1 is DFQATT and CDR2 is SNEGSKA (reference sequence). The CDR3 DNA reads as TGCAGTGCTAGAGATGGTCAGGGGAGCACCCTCGAGGAGCAGTACTTC. Translated: CSARDGQGSTLEEQYF.

This clonotype showed up many times. The gene calls are TRBV7-6 and TRBJ2-2; a possible D gene is TRBD1 (6 bases). In germline, CDR1 is SGHVS, CDR2 FNYEAQ. V was trimmed by 4 bases and J by 1 base, leaving 10 bases between them. This CDR3 is built from 15 residues. DNA for the CDR3: TGTGCCAGCAGCTCGGGACACCAGAACACCGGGGAGCTGTTTTTT. It encodes CASSSGHQNTGELFF.